This T cell receptor beta chain was captured by sequencing in a study of cytomegalovirus exposure and HLA in healthy donors. Broader study findings: The HLA-A and HLA-B alleles of most subjects were reportedly predicted accurately from TCR beta sequences.

The J segment lost 4 bases and the V segment lost 4 bases, leaving 10 bases of the junction unmatched. CDR1 and CDR2 (germline): MNHEY, SMNVEV (reference sequence). The CDR3 has 16 residues. Primers included in the PCR were 60 Vbeta and 13 Jbeta primers. The table came from immunoSEQ multiplex PCR; TCRdb's copy has only in-frame clones and leaves some out. The sample comprises about 130,000 clones, about 81% of which are singletons, and almost 6% rests with the top ten. On this clone: As yet, its antigen is unknown.

The chain has TRBV27 and TRBJ1-2, with 9 bases matching TRBD1. The sequencing sample was made of PBMCs. The sequence derives from a woman aged 35 to 49 in good health and CMV-seropositive. The CDR3 is CASSSLRDRASYGYTF. The CDR3 DNA is TGTGCCAGCAGTTCACTCCGGGACAGGGCCAGCTATGGCTACACCTTC.